This T cell receptor beta chain was recovered during a study of blood T cell repertoires in COVID-19. Looking at the study overall: Italy, Spain and the United States were the sources of the convalescent and acute COVID-19 samples.

Per the study methods: Reference gene primer amplification gave estimated nucleated cell counts. Assay: immunoSEQ multiplex PCR; the TCRdb copy retains only in-frame clones and omits some. The V and J calls and clone size come from that table; D and trimming were worked out from the DNA. This repertoire shows 60,000 to 65,000 clones, under 85% found once; its top ten account for 28%. V was shortened by 3 bases and J by 6 bases, with 24 bases between the two germline ends. The V gene's germline CDR1 is SQVTM and CDR2 ANQGSEA. The CDR3 length is 17 residues. The sequence was collected from a woman aged 80 or over with acute or convalescent COVID-19. The chain links TRBV29-1 to TRBJ2-1; TRBD1 might be the D (5 bases). Specimen: peripheral blood. CDR3 in DNA: TGCAGCGTTGAGGGCGATGATCTAGTCAGGGCCATCAATGAGCAGTTCTTC. It is translated as CSVEGDDLVRAINEQFF.